Following are 21 T cell receptor beta chains from one sample sequenced in a study of tumor and adjacent non-tumor tissue in lung cancer. Three rounds of nested PCR, following a modified ARM-PCR protocol, produced the TCRbeta library. TCRdb processed the multiplex PCR reads anew with MiXCR; each CDR3 protein has one entry. Of 100,000 to 150,000 distinct CDR3 sequences in the sample, 66% were seen once. No cell sorting was done before RNA was extracted from the tissue. Sample: lung tumor tissue. The receptors come from a man aged 25 to 45 with non-small cell lung cancer.

The V gene is TRBV5-6, the J gene TRBJ1-1; D might be TRBD1 (5 bases). Trimming took off 5 bases at V and 0 bases at J, with 11 bases between the two ends. CDR3 length: 14 amino acids. Looked up from germline, CDR1 is SGHDT and CDR2 is YYEEEE. CDR3 sequence reads: CASRLQTVNTEAFF. The CDR3 DNA reads as TGTGCCAGCAGACTTCAGACAGTGAACACTGAAGCTTTCTTT.

In the case of this clonotype: The junction shows a germline mismatch at one end, possibly a read error. The CDR3 sequence is CTSRSGTGNGHTF. The CDR3 DNA reads TGTACAAGCAGGTCCGGGACAGGGAATGGCCACACCTTC. V usage is TRBV5-4 and J usage is TRBJ1-2; the match to TRBD1 covers 9 bases. CDR1 is SGHNT and CDR2 is YYREEE in the germline V gene (reference sequence). This CDR3 spans 13 amino acids.

About this clonotype: Mismatch with germline at one junction end may stem from a read error. The chain couples TRBV11-3 to TRBJ2-7; D tentatively fits TRBD1 or TRBD2 (6 bases each). CDR1 is SGHNT, CDR2 YENEEA, per germline. The CDR3 has 13 residues. CDR3 sequence (DNA): TGTGCCAACAGATCACAGGGACTCGACGAGCGGTACTTC. This encodes CANRSQGLDERYF.

This clonotype came up a few times. A much larger clonotype is one base distant, so this may be a read error. Written as DNA, the CDR3 is TGCGCCAGCAGCATAGCAGGGTGGAATGAGCAGTTCTTC. Residues: CASSIAGWNEQFF. The rearrangement links TRBV4-1 to TRBJ2-1; perhaps TRBD1 as D (5 bases). The germline V gene has CDR1 MGHRA and CDR2 YSYEKL. Deletions cut 5 bases from V and 7 bases from J, with 12 bases between. CDR3 length: 13 residues.

A remark on this clonotype: This may stem from a read error, because a much larger clone lies one nucleotide away. The V call is TRBV4-2, the J call TRBJ2-3; TRBD2 matches at 12 bases. V dropped 7 bases and J dropped 4; count of bases not matched to a gene: 9. The CDR3 is made up of 16 amino acids. Germline V CDR1 and CDR2: LGHNA, YNFKEQ. CDR3 DNA: TGTGCCAGCATCCAGACTAGCGGGAGTGGGGCAGATACGCAGTATTTT. It encodes CASIQTSGSGADTQYF.

This clonotype appeared once. One end of the junction fails to match germline, which may point to a read error. The chain recombines TRBV12-3 or TRBV12-4 with TRBJ2-3, with D hard to call. This CDR3 is built from 17 residues. The CDR3 nucleotides read TGTGCCAGCAGCCCCATGGATTTTTGGGAAAGCAGAGATACCCAGTATTTT. This gives the protein CASSPMDFWESRDTQYF.

This clonotype was picked up a small number of times. The chain has TRBV4-2 and TRBJ2-7; D not resolved. The CDR3 totals 14 residues. From germline, CDR1 is LGHNA and CDR2 YNFKEQ. V was shortened by 4 bases and J by 1 base, with 11 bases between the two germline ends. The CDR3 is CASSPQGPSYEQYF. DNA of the CDR3: TGTGCCAGCAGCCCTCAAGGGCCGTCCTACGAGCAGTACTTC.

For this clonotype: Just one base apart from a much larger clone, this may be a read error. The V call is TRBV6-1, the J call TRBJ1-5, with a weak D call TRBD2 (5 bases). The J call could be wrong; TRBJ2-3 is a better fit for the DNA end. The germline V gene encodes CDR1 MNHNS and CDR2 SASEGT. The CDR3 loop spans 15 amino acids. The CDR3 here is CASSEGGIGNQPQYF. Here the CDR3 DNA reads TGTGCCAGCAGTGAAGGAGGGATCGGCAATCAGCCCCAGTATTTT.

Concerning this clonotype: Its ends do not fully match the called genes, so a read error is possible. This chain connects TRBV10-2 to TRBJ2-5, with 10 bases identical to TRBD2. Germline V gene lookup returns CDR1 WSHSY and CDR2 SAAADI. The CDR3 sequence is 14 residues long. The CDR3 loop reads CASRTSGHQDTQYF. The CDR3 coding sequence is TGCGCCAGCAGGACTAGCGGGCACCAAGACACCCAGTACTTC.

This clonotype was recorded a few times. The chain combines TRBV20-1 with TRBJ2-1, with TRBD2 matching 8 bases. V was pared by 7 bases and J by 6 bases, with 8 bases of the junction left unmatched. CDR3 size: 13 residues. Germline V lookup: CDR1 DFQATT, CDR2 SNEGSKA (reference sequence). The CDR3 reads CSVGPGGANEQFF. Here the CDR3 DNA reads TGCAGTGTGGGACCGGGGGGGGCCAATGAGCAGTTCTTC.

This clonotype counts as medium-sized. The gene calls are TRBV20-1 and TRBJ2-5; D call uncertain. Germline loops: CDR1 DFQATT, CDR2 SNEGSKA (reference sequence). The CDR3 consists of 14 residues. V was clipped by 5 bases and J by 6 bases, with 19 bases between them. CDR3 DNA sequence: TGCAGTGCTCCAATCGGTCGTCTCCTAAAGACCCAGTACTTC. Translating it yields CSAPIGRLLKTQYF.

This clonotype showed up many times. The chain has TRBV29-1 and TRBJ2-3; 14 bases fit TRBD2. The CDR3 is made up of 14 amino acids. Germline V gene data show CDR1 as SQVTM and CDR2 as ANQGSEA. V lost 8 bases to trimming and J lost 5 bases; unmatched junction nucleotides: 6. In nucleotides, the CDR3 is TGCAGCTTCCGACTAGCGGGAGGGTTAGATACGCAGTATTTT. Translation gives CSFRLAGGLDTQYF.

This clonotype was counted a single time. Compared with germline, one end of the junction differs, possibly owing to a read error. The V gene is TRBV20-1, the J gene TRBJ1-1, with 10 bases matching TRBD1. The CDR3 runs 14 residues. The germline gives CDR1 DFQATT, CDR2 SNEGSKA (reference sequence). The CDR3 DNA follows: TGCAGTGCTCTCCAGACAGGGGGCGACACTGAAGCCTTCTTT. Translating it yields CSALQTGGDTEAFF.

This clonotype was detected a few times. At one boundary the junction diverges from the germline segment, which might be a read error. The genes are TRBV4-1 and TRBJ1-5; D may be TRBD1 (6 bases). This CDR3 spans 15 amino acids. Germline assignment: CDR1 MGHRA and CDR2 YSYEKL. The CDR3 here is CASRQDQGSNQPQHF. The CDR3, as DNA: TGCGCCAGCAGGCAAGACCAGGGGTCCAATCAGCCCCAGCATTTT.

Of note for this clonotype: A much larger clone differs from this one at a single base, so this may be a read error. V and J are TRBV20-1 and TRBJ2-3, with 9 bases aligning to TRBD2. V trimming: 6 bases; J trimming: 7 bases; junction bases outside the gene matches: 11. The length of the CDR3 is 14 residues. Germline V gives CDR1 DFQATT, CDR2 SNEGSKA (reference sequence). As DNA, the CDR3 is TGCAGTGCGAGACTAGCGGAAGGGGTAAATACGCAGTATTTT. It encodes CSARLAEGVNTQYF.

The chain is built from TRBV24-1 and TRBJ2-7; tentatively, D is TRBD2 (6 bases). Trimming left V 4 bases short and J 2 bases short, with 17 bases between. Germline V lookup: CDR1 KGHDR, CDR2 SFDVKD. The CDR3 spans 16 residues. In DNA form, the CDR3 reads TGTGCCACCAGTGAGTCGGGGACTTCTGCTCCCTACGAGCAGTACTTC. This encodes CATSESGTSAPYEQYF.

About this clonotype itself: No DNA is shown, since the ends of the CDR3 on it are uncertain; the CDR3 is the one TCRdb lists. The chain uses TRBV24-1 and TRBJ1-2; TRBD1 reflects the table's D call only, with no check against the DNA. Ends included, the CDR3 has 17 residues. Germline V lookup: CDR1 KGHDR, CDR2 SFDVKD. The CDR3 is CATSDFGRGATNYGYIF.

Note on this clonotype: The junction does not match germline at one end; this may be a read error. V gene TRBV6-1 combines with J gene TRBJ2-1; D not resolved. From germline, CDR1 is MNHNS and CDR2 SASEGT. The CDR3 runs to 14 residues. The DNA for the CDR3 is TGTGCCAGCAGTCGCAGTATGGACCACAATGTGCAGTTCTTT. It yields the protein CASSRSMDHNVQFF.

Concerning this clonotype: A much larger clone is a single base away; this may be a read error. The genes are TRBV4-2 and TRBJ2-7; 7 bases agree with TRBD1. The germline V gene has CDR1 LGHNA and CDR2 YNFKEQ. The CDR3 extends over 14 amino acids. The CDR3 sequence is CARSQDSTGREQYF. The CDR3 DNA reads as TGTGCCAGGAGCCAAGATTCGACAGGGCGTGAGCAGTACTTC.

Regarding this clonotype: This may stem from a read error, because a much larger clone lies one nucleotide away. This chain uses TRBV20-1 with TRBJ2-2; 11 bases map to TRBD2. CDR3 size: 17 residues. Germline loops: CDR1 DFQATT, CDR2 SNEGSKA (reference sequence). The CDR3 here is CSAGDTSGGLNTGELFF. The CDR3 coding sequence is TGCAGTGCTGGAGATACTAGCGGGGGCCTAAACACCGGGGAGCTGTTTTTT.

About this clonotype: A read error is possible here, since a much larger clone lies one base away. The CDR3 DNA reads TGTGCCAGCAGCCGAGGAATGGTCAGGGGGAATGGCTACACCTTC. Its protein is CASSRGMVRGNGYTF. V usage is TRBV4-2 and J usage is TRBJ1-2, with 7 bases matching TRBD1. Germline V gene data show CDR1 as LGHNA and CDR2 as YNFKEQ. The CDR3 sequence is 15 residues long. V shed 4 bases, J shed 6 bases, and the junction held 11 bases outside the gene matches.